The next 7 T cell receptor beta chains were all read from a single sample in a study of spatial heterogeneity in lung cancer. Time point specified: sample taken at primary tumor resection. No cell sorting; template was whole RNA from tumor, lung tissue or PBMC. TCRdb re-called the 5' RACE reads through MiXCR, storing one row per CDR3 protein. Here the sample spans approximately 81,000 distinct CDR3 sequences, roughly an eighth being singletons. The sequenced sample was PBMCs, obtained at surgery. The origin of the receptors is a male donor with early-stage non-small cell lung cancer.

The rearrangement uses TRBV29-1 and TRBJ2-5, with D perhaps assigned TRBD1 or TRBD2 (5 bases each). The CDR3 totals 12 residues. Trimming took 8 bases from V and 1 from J, leaving 11 bases between them. Germline V gene data show CDR1 as SQVTM and CDR2 as ANQGSEA. The CDR3 sequence is CSSRDPQETQYF. The CDR3 DNA is TGCAGCTCCAGGGACCCCCAAGAGACCCAGTACTTC.

J is TRBJ2-1 and V is TRBV19, with TRBD2 identical over 9 bases. Trimming cost V 5 bases and J 2 bases; bases outside gene matches: 7. CDR1 is LNHDA and CDR2 is SQIVND in the germline V gene (reference sequence). There are 16 residues in the CDR3. CDR3 residues: CASSRIAGDAYNEQFF. The CDR3 nucleotides are TGTGCCAGTAGTCGAATAGCGGGGGACGCCTACAATGAGCAGTTCTTC.

This clonotype was picked up a small number of times. The V call is TRBV7-2, the J call TRBJ2-7; D is perhaps TRBD2 (6 bases). Germline loops: CDR1 SGHTA, CDR2 FQGNSA. This CDR3 is built from 14 residues. With 3 bases removed from V and 0 bases from J, the gap between germline ends came to 9 bases. CDR3 nucleotides: TGTGCCAGCAGCTTTGGGACTGGCTCCTACGAGCAGTACTTC. Its translation is CASSFGTGSYEQYF.

The rearrangement uses TRBV19 and TRBJ1-5; weak D call: TRBD1 (5 bases). This CDR3 comprises 14 residues. Germline CDR1 reads LNHDA; CDR2 reads SQIVND (reference sequence). V was shortened by 3 bases and J by 1 base, with 7 bases between the two germline ends. CDR3 region: CASSIRDSNQPQHF. In DNA form, the CDR3 reads TGTGCCAGTAGTATCCGGGACAGCAATCAGCCCCAGCATTTT.

This clonotype has more than one count but fewer than ten. This chain joins TRBV5-1 and TRBJ2-3; 10 bases are a match to TRBD2. The V segment lost 7 bases and the J segment 1 base; nucleotides outside the gene matches: 3. Germline V lookup: CDR1 SGHRS, CDR2 YFSETQ. CDR3 size: 14 residues. CDR3: CASLAGEGTDTQYF. The CDR3 nucleotides read TGCGCCAGCCTAGCGGGAGAGGGCACAGATACGCAGTATTTT. The variable domain in full, completed from reference TRBV5-1 and TRBJ2-3, reads KAGVTQTPRYLIKTRGQQVTLSCSPISGHRSVSWYQQTPGQGLQFLFEYFSETQRNKGNFPGRFSGRQFSNSRSEMNVSTLELGDSALYLCASLAGEGTDTQYFGPGTRLTVL.

This chain joins TRBV2 and TRBJ1-5, with D uncertain. CDR3 size: 13 residues. Germline V gene lookup returns CDR1 SNHLY and CDR2 FYNNEI. Trimming shortened V by 9 bases and J by 0 bases, and 9 bases separated the two germline ends. CDR3 coding DNA: TGTGCCAGTTCACAATATAGCAATCAGCCCCAGCATTTT. It yields the protein CASSQYSNQPQHF.

This clonotype was counted between two and nine times. V and J are TRBV10-3 and TRBJ1-5; D perhaps matches TRBD1 (6 bases). Germline V lookup: CDR1 ENHRY, CDR2 SYGVKD. The CDR3 extends over 14 amino acids. Between the trimmed V and J ends, which lost 2 bases and 4 bases, there was a span of 9 bases. The CDR3, as DNA: TGTGCCATCAGTGAGGCGACAGGAAATCAGCCCCAGCATTTT. It encodes CAISEATGNQPQHF.